This TCR beta chain is from a study of vaccination and CD4 T cells after COVID-19. Background on the study: In the convalescent group, nasal swab PCR was SARS-CoV-2 positive; roughly nine cases were mild and one severe. Stimuli were overlapping spike peptide pools of SARS-CoV-2 and three common cold coronaviruses (HCoV-NL63, HCoV-OC43, HCoV-229E). Study findings and constraints: Convalescent patients saw a median roughly 90% of their reactive clones show up only after vaccination.

This clonotype was picked up a small number of times. Its antigen is undetermined. Cultured CD4+ T-cell DNA underwent Oncomine TCR Beta short-read sequencing. TCRdb re-called the PCR reads through MiXCR, storing one row per CDR3 protein. The sample holds over 10,000 distinct CDR3 sequences, 35% to 40% seen once. Germline-derived CDR1 and CDR2 are SGHDT and YYEEEE. Trimming cost V 0 bases and J 3 bases, with 10 bases left between them. This CDR3 spans 15 amino acids. Treatment denoted: approximately nine-day PBMC culture with coronavirus spike peptide pools or control peptides (ViraFEST assay). PCR positivity dates ran from March to December 2020, preceding US Alpha, Beta and Delta variants.

This TCR came from a human donor with COVID-19. The rearrangement uses TRBV5-6 and TRBJ2-4; D remains ambiguous. The specimen sequenced was cultured CD4+ T cells from blood. DNA of the CDR3: TGTGCCAGCAGCTTGGTCAGTCATGACAAAAACATTCAGTACTTC. It is translated as CASSLVSHDKNIQYF.